The clone carrying this TCR beta chain was recorded once. Its antigen is still unknown. The data derive from a study of cytomegalovirus exposure and HLA in healthy donors. Study outcomes and limitations: A missense variant in DCLRE1C was later tied to TCR beta V- and J-gene trimming. The later analysis indicated that the majority of CMV-associated TCR beta chains appeared HLA-restricted. The investigators catalogued 150 to 200 TCR beta chains as cytomegalovirus-associated.

The V gene's germline CDR1 is MRHNA and CDR2 SNTAGT. The CDR3 length is 14 residues. V lost 8 bases and J 7 bases, leaving 20 bases between the germline ends. Vbeta (60) and Jbeta (13) primers were used in the PCR. Some clones are missing from TCRdb's copy, which holds only in-frame ones; the method was immunoSEQ multiplex PCR. Of over 65,000 clones listed, around 77% are singletons. The sequencing input was PBMCs. This chain connects TRBV6-4 to TRBJ1-2, with D uncertain. The clonotype comes from a man aged 45-65 years in good health and CMV-seronegative. The CDR3 is CASSALRRSCGYTF. CDR3 nucleotides: TGTGCCAGCTCTGCACTGCGGCGGTCCTGTGGCTACACCTTC.